These T cell receptor beta chains were read from a single sample in a study of CD8+CD57+ T cells in acquired aplastic anemia. A single record per CDR3 protein comes from TCRdb applying MiXCR to the reads. This table has some 160,000 distinct CDR3 sequences, 40% to 60% appearing once. The sequenced sample consisted of sorted CD4+, CD8+, or CD8+CD57+ T cells (not recorded which) from PBMCs. These receptors all come from a human donor with aplastic anemia. Both conserved end residues are part of each CDR3. A D gene is named only where the DNA matches it firmly. Clone size, where shown, is once, few, many, or a class for clones that have expanded.

v_call: TRBV6-4
d_call: TRBD1
j_call: TRBJ1-6
clone_size: -
cdr3_nt: TGTGCCAGCAGTGACGGGACAGATAATTCACCCCTCCACTTT
cdr3_aa: CASSDGTDNSPLHF

v_call: TRBV5-6
d_call: -
j_call: TRBJ1-2
clone_size: many
cdr3_nt: TGTGCCAGCAGCTGGGGGGGGGAGTGGGGCAACTATGGCTACACCTTC
cdr3_aa: CASSWGGEWGNYGYTF

v_call: TRBV5-6
d_call: -
j_call: TRBJ1-2
clone_size: -
cdr3_nt: TGTGCCAGCAGCCCCGGACAGTTCACGTACTATGGCTACACCTTC
cdr3_aa: CASSPGQFTYYGYTF

v_call: TRBV5-4
d_call: -
j_call: TRBJ1-1
clone_size: -
cdr3_nt: TGTGCCAGCAGCTTGGCCTACATGAGCACTGAAGCTTTCTTT
cdr3_aa: CASSLAYMSTEAFF

v_call: TRBV30
d_call: -
j_call: TRBJ2-1
clone_size: -
cdr3_nt: TGTGCCTGGAGTCTTAGCCGCAATGAGCAGTTCTTC
cdr3_aa: CAWSLSRNEQFF

v_call: TRBV11-2
d_call: TRBD1
j_call: TRBJ2-7
clone_size: few
cdr3_nt: TGTGCCAGCAGCTTAGGCGCCGGAAGGGCGGCACAGGGGGCGCGGGAGCAGTACTTC
cdr3_aa: CASSLGAGRAAQGAREQYF

v_call: TRBV27
d_call: -
j_call: TRBJ2-6
clone_size: -
cdr3_nt: TGTGCCAGCAAAGAATCACGATCTGGGGCCAACGTCCTGACTTTC
cdr3_aa: CASKESRSGANVLTF

v_call: TRBV2
d_call: -
j_call: TRBJ2-7
clone_size: -
cdr3_nt: TGTGCCAGCAGTGGGTTGCTTGCCTACGAGCAGTACTTC
cdr3_aa: CASSGLLAYEQYF

v_call: TRBV5-1
d_call: TRBD1
j_call: TRBJ1-1
clone_size: many
cdr3_nt: TGTGCCAGCAGCCCAGGGGGGGGAAACACTGAAGCTTTCTTT
cdr3_aa: CASSPGGGNTEAFF

v_call: TRBV10-2
d_call: -
j_call: TRBJ1-1
clone_size: -
cdr3_nt: TGCGCCAGCAGTAGTAACCTAGGGGGGATGGGGACTGAAGCTTTCTTT
cdr3_aa: CASSSNLGGMGTEAFF

v_call: TRBV4-1
d_call: -
j_call: TRBJ1-2
clone_size: many
cdr3_nt: TGCGCCAGCAGCCAGGGACGGGCCTATGGCTACACCTTC
cdr3_aa: CASSQGRAYGYTF

v_call: TRBV6-1
d_call: TRBD2
j_call: TRBJ2-6
clone_size: many
cdr3_nt: TGTGCCAGCATTCGAGTAAGGGACTATGGGGCCAACGTCCTGACTTTC
cdr3_aa: CASIRVRDYGANVLTF

v_call: TRBV7-7
d_call: TRBD2
j_call: TRBJ2-5
clone_size: -
cdr3_nt: TGTGCCAGCAGCCCCGGGAGGACTAGCGGGTTCCAAGAGACCCAGTACTTC
cdr3_aa: CASSPGRTSGFQETQYF

v_call: TRBV19
d_call: TRBD1
j_call: TRBJ1-1
clone_size: many
cdr3_nt: TGTGCCAGTACAGGGGGCGCGGGCTACGCTTTCTTT
cdr3_aa: CASTGGAGYAFF

v_call: TRBV2
d_call: TRBD1
j_call: TRBJ2-5
clone_size: once
cdr3_nt: TGTGCCGGCAGTGGGACAGGCGGACAGACCCAGTACTTC
cdr3_aa: CAGSGTGGQTQYF

v_call: TRBV20-1
d_call: TRBD1
j_call: TRBJ2-7
clone_size: -
cdr3_nt: TGCAGTGCTGAGGACAGGGGTGGGTACGAGCAGTACTTC
cdr3_aa: CSAEDRGGYEQYF

v_call: TRBV20-1
d_call: TRBD1
j_call: TRBJ2-7
clone_size: many
cdr3_nt: TGCAGTGCTAGGACAGGGGGCTTCTCCTACGAGCAGTACTTC
cdr3_aa: CSARTGGFSYEQYF

v_call: TRBV5-6
d_call: -
j_call: TRBJ2-5
clone_size: once
cdr3_nt: TGTGCCAGCAGCTTATTGGGCCTGAGTGAGACCCAGTACTTC
cdr3_aa: CASSLLGLSETQYF

v_call: TRBV19
d_call: -
j_call: TRBJ2-7
clone_size: many
cdr3_nt: TGTGCCAGTAGTATAGCTCTCTGGGCCCACGAGGAGTACTTC
cdr3_aa: CASSIALWAHEEYF

v_call: TRBV12-3/TRBV12-4
d_call: -
j_call: TRBJ2-7
clone_size: -
cdr3_nt: TGTGCCAGCGGGGACGGGACCTACGAGCAGTACTTC
cdr3_aa: CASGDGTYEQYF

v_call: TRBV4-1
d_call: -
j_call: TRBJ1-1
clone_size: many
cdr3_nt: TGCGCCAGCAGCCAGACGGGCACTGAAGCTTTCTTT
cdr3_aa: CASSQTGTEAFF

v_call: TRBV29-1
d_call: -
j_call: TRBJ2-7
clone_size: once
cdr3_nt: TGCAGCGTTGAGGGAGTAGTGGGGTACGAGCAGTACTTC
cdr3_aa: CSVEGVVGYEQYF

v_call: TRBV2
d_call: -
j_call: TRBJ2-2
clone_size: -
cdr3_nt: TGTGCCAGCAACACAGGGACCGGCGCTTTT
cdr3_aa: CASNTGTGAF

v_call: TRBV7-2
d_call: -
j_call: TRBJ1-5
clone_size: once
cdr3_nt: TGTGCCAGCAGCTTAGTCGACACCCAACCCCAGCATTTT
cdr3_aa: CASSLVDTQPQHF

v_call: TRBV20-1
d_call: TRBD1
j_call: TRBJ2-5
clone_size: -
cdr3_nt: TGCAGTGTGACAGGGAGAGCAGGAGAGACCCAGTACTTC
cdr3_aa: CSVTGRAGETQYF

v_call: TRBV2
d_call: -
j_call: TRBJ2-7
clone_size: -
cdr3_nt: TGTGCCAGCAGCTTAGCAGCGCGGATTTCCTACGAGCAGTACTTC
cdr3_aa: CASSLAARISYEQYF

v_call: TRBV10-2
d_call: -
j_call: TRBJ2-3
clone_size: -
cdr3_nt: TGCGCCAGCAGTGAGGCCGTGAAAAGTACGCAGTATTTT
cdr3_aa: CASSEAVKSTQYF

v_call: TRBV19
d_call: -
j_call: TRBJ2-1
clone_size: -
cdr3_nt: TGTGCCAGTAGCGGGAAGGTCGGGGGCAATGAGCAGTTCTTC
cdr3_aa: CASSGKVGGNEQFF

v_call: TRBV9
d_call: TRBD1
j_call: TRBJ1-5
clone_size: many
cdr3_nt: TGTGCCAGCAGCCGGGACAGGGGCGATCAGCCCCAGCATTTT
cdr3_aa: CASSRDRGDQPQHF

v_call: TRBV20-1
d_call: -
j_call: TRBJ2-2
clone_size: -
cdr3_nt: TGCAGTGCTAGCGAAGCGGGGAACACCGGGGAGCTGTTTTTT
cdr3_aa: CSASEAGNTGELFF

v_call: TRBV15
d_call: TRBD2
j_call: TRBJ2-1
clone_size: many
cdr3_nt: TGTGCCACCAGCAGAGATCACTCCGTACTAGCGGAGGGCAACGAGCAGTTCTTC
cdr3_aa: CATSRDHSVLAEGNEQFF

v_call: TRBV2
d_call: -
j_call: TRBJ2-7
clone_size: -
cdr3_nt: TGTGCCAGAAGTGTAGACTACGAGCAGTACTTC
cdr3_aa: CARSVDYEQYF

v_call: TRBV5-1
d_call: -
j_call: TRBJ1-2
clone_size: -
cdr3_nt: TGCGCCAGCAGCCAGACAGCCTCTAACTATGGCTACACCTTC
cdr3_aa: CASSQTASNYGYTF

v_call: TRBV6-4
d_call: -
j_call: TRBJ1-2
clone_size: many
cdr3_nt: TGTGCCAGCAGTGACGTTCCCGGGGACGGGGGCTACACCTTC
cdr3_aa: CASSDVPGDGGYTF

v_call: TRBV7-9
d_call: -
j_call: TRBJ1-2
clone_size: many
cdr3_nt: TGTGCCAGCAGCTCGACGGAGGGGCTAATCTGGGATGGCTACACCTTC
cdr3_aa: CASSSTEGLIWDGYTF

v_call: TRBV9
d_call: -
j_call: TRBJ2-7
clone_size: -
cdr3_nt: TGTGCCAGCAGCGTAAGGGGGGCAACTATTTACGAGCAGTACTTC
cdr3_aa: CASSVRGATIYEQYF

v_call: TRBV24-1
d_call: -
j_call: TRBJ1-2
clone_size: many
cdr3_nt: TGTGCCACCAGTTTCTCACTTTATGGCTACACCTTC
cdr3_aa: CATSFSLYGYTF